This TCR beta chain was documented in a study of blood T cell repertoires in COVID-19. The V segment lost 5 bases and the J segment 5 bases; nucleotides outside the gene matches: 1. The CDR3 runs to 13 residues. The germline V gene has CDR1 SGHAT and CDR2 FQDESV (reference sequence). As originally analysed: Scientists estimated how many nucleated cells there were by amplifying reference gene primers. Using immunoSEQ multiplex PCR, the repertoire was profiled, and TCRdb retains in-frame clones only, with some absent. V, J and clone size were drawn from that table, and D and trimming were deduced from the DNA. Here the sample spans around 60,000 clones, almost 90% being singletons.

The receptor was derived from a man aged 60-69 years with active COVID-19. This chain links TRBV11-1 with TRBJ1-1, with TRBD1 matching 11 bases. Input material: peripheral blood. CDR3: CASSRDRGTEAFF. The CDR3 nucleotides read TGTGCCAGCAGCCGGGACAGGGGGACTGAAGCTTTCTTT.